Each of the 22 T cell receptor beta chains below was sequenced from the same sample in a study of blood T cell repertoires in COVID-19. Sequenced by immunoSEQ multiplex PCR; TCRdb stores in-frame clones only, minus some. The sample comprises about 86,000 clones, under 85% of which are singletons, and over 9% rests with the top ten. The sequenced sample was peripheral blood. All receptors derive from a man aged 65 to 79 with acute or convalescent COVID-19.

The chain joins TRBV12-5 to TRBJ1-5; 8 bases are a match to TRBD1. Germline assignment: CDR1 LGHNT and CDR2 FRNRAP. The CDR3 spans 19 residues. After removal of 2 bases from V and 6 bases from J, the junction contained 18 bases not matched to a gene. CDR3: CASGLSLVVQGANSQPQHF. The CDR3 DNA follows: TGTGCTAGTGGTTTGTCTTTAGTCGTTCAGGGGGCGAATAGTCAGCCCCAGCATTTT. Filled out from reference TRBV12-5 and TRBJ1-5, the complete variable domain reads DARVTQTPRHKVTEMGQEVTMRCQPILGHNTVFWYRQTMMQGLELLAYFRNRAPLDDSGMPKDRFSAEMPDATLATLKIQPSEPRDSAVYFCASGLSLVVQGANSQPQHFGDGTRLSIL.

This clone was detected a few times. The rearrangement joins TRBV5-1 to TRBJ2-2; possibly TRBD1 for D (6 bases). The V gene lost 1 base and the J gene lost 4 bases, with 11 bases spanning the gap. The CDR3 covers 15 residues. From germline, CDR1 is SGHRS and CDR2 YFSETQ. CDR3 protein: CASSLRDISTGELFF. The DNA of the CDR3 is TGCGCCAGCAGCTTGAGGGACATTAGCACCGGGGAGCTGTTTTTT. The full variable domain, its missing parts supplied by reference TRBV5-1 and TRBJ2-2, is KAGVTQTPRYLIKTRGQQVTLSCSPISGHRSVSWYQQTPGQGLQFLFEYFSETQRNKGNFPGRFSGRQFSNSRSEMNVSTLELGDSALYLCASSLRDISTGELFFGEGSRLTVL.

This clone appeared a single time. V and J are TRBV4-2 and TRBJ2-1, with D uncertain. The length of the CDR3 is 13 residues. CDR1 LGHNA and CDR2 YNFKEQ come from the germline V gene. The ends were cut back, 4 bases at V and 9 bases at J, with 13 bases in the middle. This CDR3 is CASSLEYHSEQFF. The CDR3 DNA reads as TGTGCCAGCAGCCTTGAATACCATAGTGAGCAGTTCTTC.

The rearrangement joins TRBV6-5 to TRBJ1-3; D possibly corresponds to TRBD1 (5 bases). The CDR3 is made up of 14 amino acids. Per the germline V gene, CDR1 is MNHEY and CDR2 is SVGAGI. Trimming stripped 7 bases from V and 8 bases from J, with 18 bases between. CDR3 DNA sequence: TGTGCCAGCACCCCGTTGGAGGGGAGGGACACCATATATTTT. It specifies CASTPLEGRDTIYF.

This sequence joins TRBV27 and TRBJ2-5; D perhaps matches TRBD1 (5 bases). V shed 1 base and J shed 2 bases, with 11 bases lying between them. The CDR3 extends over 15 amino acids. Per the germline V gene, CDR1 is MNHEY and CDR2 is SMNVEV (reference sequence). CDR3 protein: CASSLLGREQETQYF. For the CDR3, the DNA is TGTGCCAGCAGTTTATTGGGCAGGGAACAAGAGACCCAGTACTTC.

This sequence joins TRBV7-9 and TRBJ2-1; 7 bases agree with TRBD2. Germline V gives CDR1 SEHNR, CDR2 FQNEAQ (reference sequence). This CDR3 has 15 residues. The V and J ends lost 1 base and 6 bases, in that order; junction bases with no gene match: 6. The CDR3 region is CASSLGRGVGNEQFF. CDR3 coding DNA: TGTGCCAGCAGCTTAGGTCGGGGGGTAGGCAATGAGCAGTTCTTC. Combining the CDR3 with reference TRBV7-9 and TRBJ2-1 gives the whole variable domain DTGVSQNPRHKITKRGQNVTFRCDPISEHNRLYWYRQTLGQGPEFLTYFQNEAQLEKSRLLSDRFSAERPKGSFSTLEIQRTEQGDSAMYLCASSLGRGVGNEQFFGPGTRLTVL.

The rearrangement links TRBV7-9 to TRBJ2-7; 9 bases fit TRBD2. This CDR3 spans 17 amino acids. Germline V gene lookup returns CDR1 SEHNR and CDR2 FQNEAQ (reference sequence). The V segment lost 6 bases and the J segment 0 bases; nucleotides outside the gene matches: 12. The CDR3 region is CASSSTTAGGSSYEQYF. The CDR3 DNA follows: TGTGCCAGCAGTTCAACCACAGCGGGGGGTAGCTCCTACGAGCAGTACTTC. The full variable domain, in which reference TRBV7-9 and TRBJ2-7 provide the parts outside the CDR3, is DTGVSQNPRHKITKRGQNVTFRCDPISEHNRLYWYRQTLGQGPEFLTYFQNEAQLEKSRLLSDRFSAERPKGSFSTLEIQRTEQGDSAMYLCASSSTTAGGSSYEQYFGPGTRLTVT.

This clone showed up just once. This chain uses TRBV5-4 with TRBJ2-5; D perhaps matches TRBD1 (5 bases). This CDR3 is 13 amino acids long. Germline values: CDR1 SGHNT, CDR2 YYREEE (reference sequence). Trimming took off 2 bases at V and 5 bases at J, with 10 bases between the two ends. CDR3 amino acids: CASSLGEVETQYF. CDR3 nucleotides: TGTGCCAGCAGCTTAGGGGAAGTGGAGACCCAGTACTTC.

The chain employs TRBV30 and TRBJ2-7, with D maybe TRBD2 (7 bases). Trimming cost V 2 bases and J 5 bases, with 22 bases left between them. The CDR3 is made up of 16 amino acids. From germline, CDR1 is GTSNPN and CDR2 SVGIG (reference sequence). The DNA for the CDR3 is TGTGCCTGGAGTCATCATACTAGGGGGGGGGCTGACGAGCAGTACGTC. Its protein product is CAWSHHTRGGADEQYV.

The chain combines TRBV19 with TRBJ2-3; 10 bases agree with TRBD1. V dropped 7 bases and J dropped 2; count of bases not matched to a gene: 9. The CDR3 is 16 residues long. CDR1 and CDR2 (germline): LNHDA, SQIVND (reference sequence). The CDR3 coding sequence is TGTGCCAGTACCCAGGACAGGGGGATTTCCACAGATACGCAGTATTTT. Translated, it gives CASTQDRGISTDTQYF.

The chain joins TRBV6-1 to TRBJ1-5, with 12 bases aligning to TRBD1. The trim removed 3 bases at V and 6 bases at J, leaving 3 bases unmatched. Germline CDR1 and CDR2: MNHNS and SASEGT. This CDR3 region has 15 residues. The CDR3 sequence is CASSEGTGGSQPQHF. For the CDR3, the DNA is TGTGCCAGCAGTGAGGGGACAGGGGGCAGTCAGCCCCAGCATTTT.

This chain links TRBV5-1 with TRBJ2-4, with 9 bases fitting TRBD2. The CDR3 contains 17 residues. CDR1 and CDR2 from the germline V gene are SGHRS and YFSETQ. Trimming took 1 base from V and 0 from J; bases not matched to a gene: 5. The CDR3 nucleotides read TGCGCCAGCAGCTTGTCTAGCGGGACCGTAGCCAAAAACATTCAGTACTTC. Translated: CASSLSSGTVAKNIQYF.

This clone appeared a single time. This chain links TRBV10-2 with TRBJ2-3; D remains ambiguous. The CDR3 covers 11 residues. V was trimmed by 4 bases and J by 5 bases, leaving 4 bases between them. Germline V gene lookup returns CDR1 WSHSY and CDR2 SAAADI. The CDR3 sequence is CASSARDTQYF. CDR3 sequence (DNA): TGCGCCAGCAGTGCGAGAGATACGCAGTATTTT.

V and J are TRBV2 and TRBJ2-7, with 7 bases that match TRBD1. V lost 4 bases, J lost 4 bases, and 4 bases stayed unmatched. Germline V gives CDR1 SNHLY, CDR2 FYNNEI. The CDR3 covers 13 residues. CDR3 loop: CASSAGQPYEQYV. The CDR3, as DNA: TGTGCCAGCAGTGCGGGACAGCCTTACGAGCAGTACGTC.

This clone was observed a few times. The chain recombines TRBV14 with TRBJ1-6; no clear D gene. Germline CDR1 SGHDN, CDR2 FVKESK. The V end lost 1 base, the J end lost 9 bases, and 10 bases lay between the germline ends. CDR3 length: 14 amino acids. The DNA for the CDR3 is TGTGCCAGCAGCCAAGGAACAGCCCGTTCACCCCTCCACTTT. Amino acid sequence: CASSQGTARSPLHF.

The V call is TRBV5-6, the J call TRBJ1-2, with 9 bases that match TRBD1. The CDR3 extends over 13 amino acids. V lost 3 bases, J lost 8 bases, and 5 bases stayed unmatched. The V gene's germline CDR1 is SGHDT and CDR2 YYEEEE. The CDR3 bases are TGTGCCAGCAGCTGGGGACAGGGTCGGGGCTACACCTTC. Translated, it gives CASSWGQGRGYTF. The variable domain in full, completed from reference TRBV5-6 and TRBJ1-2, reads DAGVTQSPTHLIKTRGQQVTLRCSPKSGHDTVSWYQQALGQGPQFIFQYYEEEERQRGNFPDRFSGHQFPNYSSELNVNALLLGDSALYLCASSWGQGRGYTFGSGTRLTVV.

This clone has just one count. The V call is TRBV6-1, the J call TRBJ2-7; no clear D. CDR3 length equals 15 residues. The V gene lost 1 base and the J gene lost 5 bases, with 15 bases spanning the gap. Germline loops: CDR1 MNHNS, CDR2 SASEGT. CDR3 region: CASSEGGSTLHEQYV. CDR3 DNA sequence: TGTGCCAGCAGTGAAGGAGGATCAACCCTCCACGAGCAGTACGTC.

The chain employs TRBV19 and TRBJ2-2; D might be TRBD1 (6 bases). This CDR3 is 15 amino acids long. Germline assignment: CDR1 LNHDA and CDR2 SQIVND (reference sequence). Trimming removed 1 base at V and 1 base at J, with 7 bases between. CDR3 DNA sequence: TGTGCCAGTAGTATAGGGGGACAGAACACCGGGGAGCTGTTTTTT. Protein sequence: CASSIGGQNTGELFF.

V gene TRBV6-6 combines with J gene TRBJ1-6; D is unresolved. This CDR3 region has 16 residues. Germline V gene sequence: CDR1 MNHNY, CDR2 SVGAGI (reference sequence). V gave up 0 bases and J gave up 5 bases, with 11 bases separating them. CDR3 nucleotide sequence: TGTGCCAGCAGTTACTCGTTGGCACGGGATAATTCACCCCTCCACTTT. Translation gives CASSYSLARDNSPLHF.

This chain's CDR3 is CASSQDRQYEQYV. In DNA, the CDR3 is TGTGCCAGCAGCCAGGACAGACAATACGAGCAGTACGTC. V gene TRBV4-2 combines with J gene TRBJ2-7; the D gene is possibly TRBD1 (6 bases). The V gene's germline CDR1 is LGHNA and CDR2 YNFKEQ. This CDR3 has 13 amino acids. V lost 3 bases and J lost 4, with 10 bases in between.

The CDR3 bases are TGCGCCAGCACGGGGGGATCCCTATCCAATGAGCAGTTCTTC. It yields the protein CASTGGSLSNEQFF. This chain links TRBV5-1 with TRBJ2-1; 7 bases align to TRBD2. Germline V gives CDR1 SGHRS, CDR2 YFSETQ. V lost 6 bases and J lost 6; bases outside the gene matches: 9. The CDR3 spans 14 residues.

CDR3 nucleotide sequence: TGTGCCAGCAGCGAAGGACCGGGACAGGAGATTGAAAAACTGTTTTTT. It translates to CASSEGPGQEIEKLFF. The chain links TRBV5-5 to TRBJ1-4; TRBD1 agrees at 8 bases. Looked up from germline, CDR1 is SGHKS and CDR2 is YYEKEE (reference sequence). The CDR3 totals 16 residues. Unmatched junction bases numbered 12, after V lost 4 bases and J lost 7 bases.